This entry concerns a single TCR beta chain. As processed by the authors: Reference gene primer amplification gave estimated nucleated cell counts. Here immunoSEQ multiplex PCR was the method, and the copy in TCRdb shows in-frame clones only, minus some. The V and J calls and clone size come from that table; D and trimming were worked out from the DNA. The sample carries 270,000 or so clones, about 90% recorded once. The sample originates from a study of blood T cell repertoires in COVID-19. Looking at the study overall: Donors in the United States, Italy and Spain gave samples during acute or convalescent COVID-19.

This CDR3 contains 11 residues. CDR1 and CDR2 from the germline V gene are SGHVS and FNYEAQ. V lost 5 bases, J lost 5 bases, and 6 bases lay in between. Seattle patient enrollment occurred during active infection, with longitudinal follow-up thereafter. The receptor comes from a woman in her 30s with COVID-19, enrolled during active disease. The rearrangement links TRBV7-6 to TRBJ1-2; D is ambiguous. Sequencing was performed on peripheral blood. This CDR3 reads CASSAEYGYTF. The CDR3 DNA reads as TGTGCCAGCAGCGCAGAATATGGCTACACCTTC. Combining the CDR3 with reference TRBV7-6 and TRBJ1-2 gives the whole variable domain GAGVSQSPRYKVTKRGQDVALRCDPISGHVSLYWYRQALGQGPEFLTYFNYEAQQDKSGLPNDRFSAERPEGSISTLTIQRTEQRDSAMYRCASSAEYGYTFGSGTRLTVV.